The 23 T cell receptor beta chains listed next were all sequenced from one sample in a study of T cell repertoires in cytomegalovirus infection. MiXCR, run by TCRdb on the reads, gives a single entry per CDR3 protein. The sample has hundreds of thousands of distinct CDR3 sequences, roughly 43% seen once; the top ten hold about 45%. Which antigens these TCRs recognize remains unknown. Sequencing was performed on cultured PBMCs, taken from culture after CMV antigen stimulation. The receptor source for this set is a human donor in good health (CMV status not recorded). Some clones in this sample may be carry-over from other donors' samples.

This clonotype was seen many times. CDR3 protein: CASSLGPGSSGNTIYF. In nucleotides, the CDR3 is TGTGCCAGCAGCTTAGGACCGGGGAGCTCTGGAAACACCATATATTTT. The chain carries TRBV7-2 and TRBJ1-3; D not resolved. CDR3 length equals 16 residues. Trimming took 1 base from V and 0 from J, leaving 10 bases between them. The V gene's germline CDR1 is SGHTA and CDR2 FQGNSA.

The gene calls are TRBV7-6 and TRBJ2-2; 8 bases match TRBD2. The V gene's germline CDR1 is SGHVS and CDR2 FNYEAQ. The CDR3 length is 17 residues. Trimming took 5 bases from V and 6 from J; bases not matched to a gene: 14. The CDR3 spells CASSPRTGTSSSGELFF. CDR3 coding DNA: TGTGCCAGCAGCCCAAGAACCGGGACTAGTTCCTCCGGGGAGCTGTTTTTT.

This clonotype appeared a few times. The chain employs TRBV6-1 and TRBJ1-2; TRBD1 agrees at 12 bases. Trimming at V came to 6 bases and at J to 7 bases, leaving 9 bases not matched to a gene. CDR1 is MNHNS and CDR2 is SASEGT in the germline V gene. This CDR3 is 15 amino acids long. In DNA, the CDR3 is TGTGCCAGCAGCAGCTACGGGACAGGGGGCCGTGGCTACACCTTC. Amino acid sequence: CASSSYGTGGRGYTF.

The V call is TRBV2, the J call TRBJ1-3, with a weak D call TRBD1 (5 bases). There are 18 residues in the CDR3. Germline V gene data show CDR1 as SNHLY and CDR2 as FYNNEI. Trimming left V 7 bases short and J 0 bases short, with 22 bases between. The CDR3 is CASTTARGSGSSGNTIYF. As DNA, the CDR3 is TGTGCCAGCACCACGGCCCGGGGCTCGGGCTCCTCTGGAAACACCATATATTTT.

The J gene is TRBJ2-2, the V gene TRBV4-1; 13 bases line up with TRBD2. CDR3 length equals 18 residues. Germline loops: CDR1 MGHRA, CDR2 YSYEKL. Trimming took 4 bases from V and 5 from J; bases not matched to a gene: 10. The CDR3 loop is CASSPLASGLAGTGELFF. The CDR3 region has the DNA TGCGCCAGCAGCCCCCTGGCCTCGGGACTAGCGGGGACCGGGGAGCTGTTTTTT.

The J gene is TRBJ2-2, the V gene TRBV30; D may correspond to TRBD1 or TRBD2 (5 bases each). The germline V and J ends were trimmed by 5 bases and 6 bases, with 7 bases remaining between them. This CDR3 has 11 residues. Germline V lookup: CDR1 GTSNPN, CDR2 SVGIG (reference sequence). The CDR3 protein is CAWGGSGELFF. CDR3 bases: TGTGCCTGGGGGGGTTCCGGGGAGCTGTTTTTT. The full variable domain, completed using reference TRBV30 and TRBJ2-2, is SQTIHQWPATLVQPVGSPLSLECTVEGTSNPNLYWYRQAAGRGLQLLFYSVGIGQISSEVPQNLSASRPQDRQFILSSKKLLLSDSGFYLCAWGGSGELFFGEGSRLTVL.

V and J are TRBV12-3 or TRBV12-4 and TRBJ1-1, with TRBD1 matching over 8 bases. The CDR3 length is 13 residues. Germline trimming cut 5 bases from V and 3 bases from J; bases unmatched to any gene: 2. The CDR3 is CASSRTGHTEAFF. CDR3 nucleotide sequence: TGTGCCAGCAGTCGGACAGGGCACACTGAAGCTTTCTTT.

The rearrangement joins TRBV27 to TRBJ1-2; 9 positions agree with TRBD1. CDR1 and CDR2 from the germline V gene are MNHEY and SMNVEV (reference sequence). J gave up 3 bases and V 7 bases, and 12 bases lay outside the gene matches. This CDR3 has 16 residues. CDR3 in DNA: TGTGCCAGCAAAGACCCTCGGACAGGGGCTTACTATGGCTACACCTTC. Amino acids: CASKDPRTGAYYGYTF.

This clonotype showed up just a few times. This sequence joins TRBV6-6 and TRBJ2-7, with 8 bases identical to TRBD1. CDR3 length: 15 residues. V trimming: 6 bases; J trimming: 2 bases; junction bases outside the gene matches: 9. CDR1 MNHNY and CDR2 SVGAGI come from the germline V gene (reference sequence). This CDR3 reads CASSPTGTGTYEQYF. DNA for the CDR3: TGTGCCAGCAGCCCGACCGGGACAGGAACCTACGAGCAGTACTTC.

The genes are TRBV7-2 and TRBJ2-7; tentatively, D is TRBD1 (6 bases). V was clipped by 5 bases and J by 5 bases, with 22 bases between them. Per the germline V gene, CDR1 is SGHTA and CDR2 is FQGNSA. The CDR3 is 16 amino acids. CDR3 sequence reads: CASSNRRGRGPHEQYF. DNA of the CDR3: TGTGCCAGCAGCAATCGAAGGGGGAGAGGCCCCCACGAGCAGTACTTC.

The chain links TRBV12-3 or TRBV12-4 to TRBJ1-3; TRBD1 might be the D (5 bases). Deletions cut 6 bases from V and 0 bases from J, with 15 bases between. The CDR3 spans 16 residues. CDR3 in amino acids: CASSQTTESSGNTIYF. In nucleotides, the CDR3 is TGTGCCAGCAGCCAGACGACAGAGAGCTCTGGAAACACCATATATTTT.

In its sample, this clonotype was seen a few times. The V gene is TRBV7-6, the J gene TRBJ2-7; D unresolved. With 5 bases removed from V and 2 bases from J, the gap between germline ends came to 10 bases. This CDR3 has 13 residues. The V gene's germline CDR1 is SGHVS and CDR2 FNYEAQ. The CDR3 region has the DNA TGTGCCAGCAGCAGCCGGGCGACCTACGAGCAGTACTTC. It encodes CASSSRATYEQYF.

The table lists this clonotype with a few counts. This CDR3 is CSARVFGLGDTEAFF. The CDR3 nucleotides read TGCAGTGCTAGAGTTTTCGGGCTGGGGGACACTGAAGCTTTCTTT. This sequence joins TRBV20-1 and TRBJ1-1; tentatively, D is TRBD1 (5 bases). CDR3 length: 15 amino acids. Trimming left V 1 base short and J 3 bases short, with 15 bases between. The germline CDR1 and CDR2 sequences are DFQATT and SNEGSKA (reference sequence).

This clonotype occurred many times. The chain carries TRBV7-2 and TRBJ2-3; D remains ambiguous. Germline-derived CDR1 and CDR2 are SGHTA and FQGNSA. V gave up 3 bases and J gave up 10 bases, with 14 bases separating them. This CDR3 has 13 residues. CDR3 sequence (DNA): TGTGCCAGCAGCTTGGGCCCCCAGGATGCGCAGTATTTT. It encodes CASSLGPQDAQYF.

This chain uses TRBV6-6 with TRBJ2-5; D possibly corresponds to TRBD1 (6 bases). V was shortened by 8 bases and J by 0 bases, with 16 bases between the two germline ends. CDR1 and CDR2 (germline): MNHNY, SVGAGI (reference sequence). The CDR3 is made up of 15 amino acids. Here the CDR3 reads CASRTDRLYQETQYF. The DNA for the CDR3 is TGTGCCAGCCGAACGGACAGACTGTACCAAGAGACCCAGTACTTC.

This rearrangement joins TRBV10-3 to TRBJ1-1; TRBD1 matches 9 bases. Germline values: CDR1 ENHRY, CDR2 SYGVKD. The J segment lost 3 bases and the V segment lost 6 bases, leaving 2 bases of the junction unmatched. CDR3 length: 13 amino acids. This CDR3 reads CAIRDRGHTEAFF. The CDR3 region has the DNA TGTGCCATCAGGGACAGGGGACACACTGAAGCTTTCTTT.

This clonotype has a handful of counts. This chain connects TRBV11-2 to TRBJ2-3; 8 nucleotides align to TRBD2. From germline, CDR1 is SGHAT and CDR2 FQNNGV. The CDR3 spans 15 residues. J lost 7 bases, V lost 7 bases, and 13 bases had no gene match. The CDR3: CASILRGGPSNTQYF. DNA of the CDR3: TGTGCCAGCATCCTACGGGGGGGACCCTCGAATACGCAGTATTTT.

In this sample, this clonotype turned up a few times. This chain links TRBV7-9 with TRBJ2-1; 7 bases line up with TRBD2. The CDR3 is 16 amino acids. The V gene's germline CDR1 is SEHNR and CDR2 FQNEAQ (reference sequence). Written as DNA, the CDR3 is TGTGTTTCCGGGGGGTCCGGAAGTAATCTCTACAATGAGCAGTTCTTC. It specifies CVSGGSGSNLYNEQFF.

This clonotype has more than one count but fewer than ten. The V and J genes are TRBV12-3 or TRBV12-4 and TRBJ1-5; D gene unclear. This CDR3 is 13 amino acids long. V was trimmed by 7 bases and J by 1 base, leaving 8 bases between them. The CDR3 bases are TGTGCCAGCACAAGGTCCAGCAATCAGCCCCAGCATTTT. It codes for CASTRSSNQPQHF.

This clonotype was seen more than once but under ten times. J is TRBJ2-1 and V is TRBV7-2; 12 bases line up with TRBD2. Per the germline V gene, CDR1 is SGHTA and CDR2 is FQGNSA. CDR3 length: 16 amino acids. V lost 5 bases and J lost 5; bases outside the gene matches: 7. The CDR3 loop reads CASSQTSGGGNNEQFF. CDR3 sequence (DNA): TGTGCCAGCAGCCAGACTAGCGGGGGTGGGAACAATGAGCAGTTCTTC.

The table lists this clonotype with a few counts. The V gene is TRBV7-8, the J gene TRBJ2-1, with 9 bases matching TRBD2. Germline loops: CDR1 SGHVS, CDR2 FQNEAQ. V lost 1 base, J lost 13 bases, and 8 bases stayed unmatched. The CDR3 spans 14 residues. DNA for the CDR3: TGTGCCAGCAGCTTAGGGTCGCTAGCGGGAAACCAGTTCTTC. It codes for CASSLGSLAGNQFF.

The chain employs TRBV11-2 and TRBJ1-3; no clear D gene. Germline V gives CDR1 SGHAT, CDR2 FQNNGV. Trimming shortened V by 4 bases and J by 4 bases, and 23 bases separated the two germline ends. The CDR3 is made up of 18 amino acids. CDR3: CASSSYTMDDGQGNTIYF. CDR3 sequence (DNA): TGTGCCAGCAGCTCCTATACGATGGATGACGGCCAGGGAAACACCATATATTTT.

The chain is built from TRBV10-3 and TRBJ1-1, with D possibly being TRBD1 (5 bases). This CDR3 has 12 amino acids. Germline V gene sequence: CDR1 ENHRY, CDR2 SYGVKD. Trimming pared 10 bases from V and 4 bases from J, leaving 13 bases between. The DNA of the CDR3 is TGTGCCACAACCAATGGGGGCACTGAAGCTTTCTTT. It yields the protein CATTNGGTEAFF.